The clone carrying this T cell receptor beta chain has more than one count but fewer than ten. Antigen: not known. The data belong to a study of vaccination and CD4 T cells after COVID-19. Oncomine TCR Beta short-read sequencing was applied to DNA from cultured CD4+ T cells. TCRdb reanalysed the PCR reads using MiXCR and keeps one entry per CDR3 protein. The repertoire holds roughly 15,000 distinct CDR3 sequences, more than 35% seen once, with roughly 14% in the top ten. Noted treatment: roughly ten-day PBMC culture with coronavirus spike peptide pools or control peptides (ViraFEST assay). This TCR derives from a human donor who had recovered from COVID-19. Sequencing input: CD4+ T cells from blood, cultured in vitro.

The DNA of the CDR3 is TGTGCCAGCAGTTACGGGATAGCGGGGTCTAAAGAGACCCAGTACTTC. This codes for CASSYGIAGSKETQYF. The V gene is TRBV6-5, the J gene TRBJ2-5; TRBD2 matches at 8 bases. CDR3 length equals 16 residues. V lost 2 bases to trimming and J lost 3 bases; unmatched junction nucleotides: 8. Germline V gene sequence: CDR1 MNHEY, CDR2 SVGAGI.